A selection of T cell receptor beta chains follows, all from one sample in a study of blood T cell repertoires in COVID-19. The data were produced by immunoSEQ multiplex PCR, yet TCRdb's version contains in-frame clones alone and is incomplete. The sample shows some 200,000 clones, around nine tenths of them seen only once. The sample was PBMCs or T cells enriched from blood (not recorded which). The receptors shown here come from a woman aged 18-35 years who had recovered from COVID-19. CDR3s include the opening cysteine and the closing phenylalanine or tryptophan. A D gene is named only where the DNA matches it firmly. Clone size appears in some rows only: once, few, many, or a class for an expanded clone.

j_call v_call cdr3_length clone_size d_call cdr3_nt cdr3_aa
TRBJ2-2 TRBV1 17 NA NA TGCACCAGCAGCCAAGATAGGCGGGATAATAACACCGGGGAGCTGTTTTTT CTSSQDRRDNNTGELFF
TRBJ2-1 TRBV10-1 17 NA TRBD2 TGCGCCAGCAGTGAGAGGGAGGCGGGAGGGGGGTACAATGAGCAGTTCTTC CASSEREAGGGYNEQFF
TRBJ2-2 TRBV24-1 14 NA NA TGTGCCACCAGTGATTTTTTCGCGCCCGGGGAGCTGTTTTTT CATSDFFAPGELFF
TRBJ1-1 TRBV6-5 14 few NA TGTGCCAGCAGTTACGAGGCGGGGAGGACTGAAGCTTTCTTT CASSYEAGRTEAFF
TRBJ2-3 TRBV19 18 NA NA TGTGCCAGTACCCCACTAGCAAATACCCACCTTATTCCAGATACGCAGTATTTT CASTPLANTHLIPDTQYF
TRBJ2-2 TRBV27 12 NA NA TGTGCCAGCAGTTTAGTAACCGGGGAGCTGTTTTTT CASSLVTGELFF
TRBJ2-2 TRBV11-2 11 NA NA TGTGCCAGCAGCGGCATGTGGGAGCTGTTTTTT CASSGMWELFF
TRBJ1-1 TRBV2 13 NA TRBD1 TGTGCCCGAAATTTGGACAGGGGCACTGAAGCTTTCTTT CARNLDRGTEAFF
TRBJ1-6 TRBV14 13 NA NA TGTGCCAGCAGCCAAGTTCCGTCCTCACCCCTCCACTTT CASSQVPSSPLHF
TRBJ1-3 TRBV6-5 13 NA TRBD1 TGTGCCACCCAGGGGACAGGGGGAAACACCATATATTTT CATQGTGGNTIYF
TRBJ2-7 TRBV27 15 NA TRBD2 TGTGCCAGCAGTTTATCGGCTGGACTAGGGGTTCGGCAGTACTTC CASSLSAGLGVRQYF
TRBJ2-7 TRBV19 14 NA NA TGTGCCAGTAGTATTCGGGAAACTTCCTACGAGCAGTACTTC CASSIRETSYEQYF
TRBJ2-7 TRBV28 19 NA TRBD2 TGTGCCAGCCGAAACTCGCGCCTCAGGACTAGCCGGAAGGGGTACGAGCAGTACTTC CASRNSRLRTSRKGYEQYF
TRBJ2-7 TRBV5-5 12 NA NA TGTGCCAGCAGCTTGTTAGGGGGCGAGCAGTACTTC CASSLLGGEQYF
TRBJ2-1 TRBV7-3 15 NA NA TGTGCCAGCAGCTTAAGCCTAGTAACTTACAATGAGCAGTTCTTC CASSLSLVTYNEQFF
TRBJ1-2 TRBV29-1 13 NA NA TGCAGCGTTGAATCCAGCGTTTTATATGGCTACACCTTC CSVESSVLYGYTF
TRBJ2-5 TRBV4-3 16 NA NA TGCGCCAGCAGCCGGAATGGCAGGGGTTTTGGAGAGACCCAGTACTTC CASSRNGRGFGETQYF
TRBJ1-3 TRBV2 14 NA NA TGTGCCAGCAGATCAGTCCGTTCTGGAAACACCATATATTTT CASRSVRSGNTIYF
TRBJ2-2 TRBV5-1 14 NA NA TGCGCCAGCAGCTTGGAACCAGCGGGCGGGGAGCTGTTTTTT CASSLEPAGGELFF
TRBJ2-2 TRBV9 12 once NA TGTGCCAGCAGCGATCTGTACGGGGAGCTGTTTTTT CASSDLYGELFF
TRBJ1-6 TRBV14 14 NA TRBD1 TGTGCCAGCAGTTGGGACAGCGGCCGTTCACCCCTCCACTTT CASSWDSGRSPLHF
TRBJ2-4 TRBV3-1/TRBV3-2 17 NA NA TGTGCCAGCAGCCAAGGATCGTCAGGGGGGGCCAAAAACATTCAGTACTTC CASSQGSSGGAKNIQYF
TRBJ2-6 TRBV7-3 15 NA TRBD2 TGTGCCAGCAGTAGCGGGAGCTCTGGGGCCAACGTCCTGACTTTC CASSSGSSGANVLTF
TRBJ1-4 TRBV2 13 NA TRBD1 TGTGCCAGCAGAGGACAGGAAGGGGAAAAACTGTTTTTT CASRGQEGEKLFF
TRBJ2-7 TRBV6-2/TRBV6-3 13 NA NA TGTGCCAGCAGTCCCGACAGATGGTACGAGCAGTACTTC CASSPDRWYEQYF
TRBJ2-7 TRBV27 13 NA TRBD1 TGTGCCAGCAGTTCCGGACAGGGCCTCGAGCAGTACTTC CASSSGQGLEQYF
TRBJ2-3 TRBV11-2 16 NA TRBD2 TGTGCCAGCAGCTCCGTGACTAGCGGTGGCGCAGATACGCAGTATTTT CASSSVTSGGADTQYF
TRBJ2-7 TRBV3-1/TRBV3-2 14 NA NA TGTGCCAGCAGCCAAGGTAGCGTCTCCTACGAGCAGTACTTC CASSQGSVSYEQYF
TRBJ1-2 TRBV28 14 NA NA TGTGCCAGCAGTCCCAGTTATCACAGTGATGGCTACACCTTC CASSPSYHSDGYTF
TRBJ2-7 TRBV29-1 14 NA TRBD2 TGCAGCGTGTCCGGGACTAGCGGTAATTACGAGCAGTACTTC CSVSGTSGNYEQYF
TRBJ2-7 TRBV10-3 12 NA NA TGTGCCATCAGTGGGGTAGCCGACGAGCAGTACTTC CAISGVADEQYF
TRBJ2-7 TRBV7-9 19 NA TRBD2 TGTGCCAGCAGCTCCAAAGTGGGCCAGCTAGCGGACCACTCCTACGAGCAGTACTTC CASSSKVGQLADHSYEQYF
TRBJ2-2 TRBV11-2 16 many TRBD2 TGTGCCAGCAGCTTAGGAGCGGGATCGAACACCGGGGAGCTGTTTTTT CASSLGAGSNTGELFF
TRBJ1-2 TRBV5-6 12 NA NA TGTGCCAGCAGCCAAGGAGCCTATGGCTACACCTTC CASSQGAYGYTF
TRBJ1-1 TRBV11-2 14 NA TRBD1 TGTGCCAGCAGCTCGGCAGGGGGCCTCACTGAAGCTTTCTTT CASSSAGGLTEAFF
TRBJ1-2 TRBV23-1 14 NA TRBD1 TGCGCCAGCGTAGCAAAGGGGGCTGACTATGGCTACACCTTC CASVAKGADYGYTF
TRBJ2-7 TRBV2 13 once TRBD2 TGTGCCAGCAGCCCCCCTAGCGGCTACGAGCAGTACTTC CASSPPSGYEQYF
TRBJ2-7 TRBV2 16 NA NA TGTGCCAGCAGTTTGGGGCTCCCAACCACGCCCTACGAGCAGTACTTC CASSLGLPTTPYEQYF
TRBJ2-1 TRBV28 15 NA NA TGTGCCAGCAGTTTATCCGGGGGGCGAGGGAATGAGCAGTTCTTC CASSLSGGRGNEQFF
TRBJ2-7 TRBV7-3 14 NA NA TGTGCCAGCAGGGAAAGGGGATCCCCCTACGAGCAGTACTTC CASRERGSPYEQYF
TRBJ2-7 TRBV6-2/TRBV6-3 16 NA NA TGTGCCAGCAGTGCCCAGGGAGGCAGCCTCTCCTACGAGCAGTACTTC CASSAQGGSLSYEQYF
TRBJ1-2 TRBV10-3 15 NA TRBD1 TGTGCCATCAGTGTACCGGGACAGGGCACTTATGGCTACACCTTC CAISVPGQGTYGYTF
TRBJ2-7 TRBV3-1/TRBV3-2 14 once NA TGTGCCAGCAGCCAAGGGGCCCTCGTCTACGAGCAGTACTTC CASSQGALVYEQYF
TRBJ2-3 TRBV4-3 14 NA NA TGCGCCAGCAGCCTCAGGACAGCAACAGATACGCAGTATTTT CASSLRTATDTQYF
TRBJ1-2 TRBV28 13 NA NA TGTGCCAGCAGTTTAGCTGGGGCGTATGGCTACACCTTC CASSLAGAYGYTF
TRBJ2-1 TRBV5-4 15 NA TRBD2 TGTGCCAGCAGCCCTAGCGGTTCGGGGTACAATGAGCAGTTCTTC CASSPSGSGYNEQFF